These 6 T cell receptor beta chains were sequenced from one sample in a study of T cell responses to AZD1222 COVID-19 vaccine. Sequencing was performed with immunoSEQ multiplex PCR; in TCRdb, only in-frame clones are kept and a portion is missing. Among just under 35,000 clones listed, 85% to 90% were seen once. This material consisted of peripheral blood, taken on day 0 of AZD1222 vaccination. All receptors derive from an adult in good health.

V and J are TRBV11-2 and TRBJ2-7; 10 nucleotides line up with TRBD2. This CDR3 comprises 15 residues. Trimming took 5 bases from V and 2 from J; bases not matched to a gene: 6. CDR1 is SGHAT, CDR2 FQNNGV, per germline. The CDR3 is CASSATSGATYEQYF. The CDR3 region has the DNA TGTGCCAGCAGCGCAACTAGCGGGGCCACCTACGAGCAGTACTTC.

The chain is built from TRBV5-1 and TRBJ2-3; TRBD2 is a possible D gene (5 bases). The V end lost 0 bases, the J end lost 0 bases, and 8 bases lay between the germline ends. CDR1 and CDR2 (germline): SGHRS, YFSETQ. This CDR3 has 15 residues. The DNA of the CDR3 is TGCGCCAGCAGCTTGGGTAGCGCCAGCACAGATACGCAGTATTTT. It codes for CASSLGSASTDTQYF.

The chain has TRBV20-1 and TRBJ2-2; TRBD2 matches at 8 bases. With V trimmed by 3 bases and J by 6 bases, 9 bases remained unmatched. CDR3 length equals 15 residues. Germline V gives CDR1 DFQATT, CDR2 SNEGSKA (reference sequence). The CDR3 coding sequence is TGCAGTGCTAGTCCAGCGGGAGTTCGAGCCGGGGAGCTGTTTTTT. Amino acid sequence: CSASPAGVRAGELFF.

The J gene is TRBJ2-1, the V gene TRBV2; 8 bases are shared with TRBD1. With V trimmed by 5 bases and J by 9 bases, 12 bases remained unmatched. Germline CDR1 and CDR2: SNHLY and FYNNEI. This CDR3 is 15 amino acids long. This CDR3 is CASSSQGEVGGEQFF. CDR3 in DNA: TGTGCCAGCAGTTCACAGGGGGAGGTCGGCGGTGAGCAGTTCTTC.

In its sample, this clone was seen a few times. The chain is built from TRBV9 and TRBJ1-6; D not resolved. V shed 0 bases and J shed 6 bases, with 10 bases lying between them. The CDR3 loop spans 15 amino acids. The germline CDR1 and CDR2 sequences are SGDLS and YYNGEE. CDR3 region: CASSVDFRVNSPLHF. The DNA of the CDR3 is TGTGCCAGCAGCGTAGACTTCAGAGTTAATTCACCCCTCCACTTT.

This clone was observed a single time. The chain employs TRBV5-1 and TRBJ1-2; TRBD1 aligns across 8 bases. Looked up from germline, CDR1 is SGHRS and CDR2 is YFSETQ. The ends lost 3 bases at V and 4 bases at J; junction bases unmatched: 2. This CDR3 region has 13 residues. The CDR3 bases are TGCGCCAGCAGCTCGGACAGGGCCTATGGCTACACCTTC. It yields the protein CASSSDRAYGYTF.